The 30 T cell receptor beta chains below were found in one sample sequenced in a study of OX40 agonist ivuxolimab in advanced cancers. TCRdb's copy holds only in-frame clones and misses some; the assay was immunoSEQ multiplex PCR. Here the sample spans approximately 50,000 clones, 88% being singletons. Sequenced material: CD4+ or CD8+ T cells sorted from blood, taken in a trial of the OX40 agonist ivuxolimab. The receptors derive from an adult with an advanced solid tumor such as melanoma, head and neck, liver or kidney cancer.

The chain couples TRBV5-1 to TRBJ2-5; D ambiguous. TRBJ2-7 explains the end of the DNA better; the J call may be wrong. The CDR3 consists of 11 residues. Germline lookup yields CDR1 SGHRS and CDR2 YFSETQ. CDR3 DNA: TGCGCCAGCAGCGCTTCCTACGAGCAGTACTTC. It specifies CASSASYEQYF.

The gene calls are TRBV4-3 and TRBJ2-5; 9 bases are a match to TRBD1. Per the germline V gene, CDR1 is LGHNA and CDR2 is YSLEER. The CDR3 loop spans 15 amino acids. The junction had 8 bases not matched to a gene; V was cut back by 4 bases and J by 5 bases. The CDR3 spells CASSLEQGAGETQYF. In DNA form, the CDR3 reads TGCGCCAGCAGCCTCGAACAGGGGGCAGGGGAGACCCAGTACTTC.

The chain couples TRBV28 to TRBJ2-7; 9 bases map to TRBD2. CDR3 size: 17 residues. Germline CDR1 reads MDHEN; CDR2 reads SYDVKM. The V and J ends lost 2 bases and 2 bases, in that order; junction bases with no gene match: 10. CDR3 amino acids: CASSLRAGGPRAYEQYF. CDR3 DNA sequence: TGTGCCAGCAGTTTACGGGCGGGAGGGCCGCGTGCCTACGAGCAGTACTTC.

The chain carries TRBV29-1 and TRBJ1-4; D call uncertain. This CDR3 region has 15 residues. The germline gives CDR1 SQVTM, CDR2 ANQGSEA. Trimming cost V 6 bases and J 1 base, with 15 bases left between them. For the CDR3, the DNA is TGCAGCGTCGGCGTGGGGTCGAGAACTAATGAAAAACTGTTTTTT. Its translation is CSVGVGSRTNEKLFF. Supplemented by reference TRBV29-1 and TRBJ1-4, the full variable domain reads SAVISQKPSRDICQRGTSLTIQCQVDSQVTMMFWYRQQPGQSLTLIATANQGSEATYESGFVIDKFPISRPNLTFSTLTVSNMSPEDSSIYLCSVGVGSRTNEKLFFGSGTQLSVL.

This clone has only a few counts. V is TRBV29-1 and J is TRBJ2-5; the match to TRBD2 covers 11 bases. Trimming removed 6 bases from V and 2 bases from J; junction bases left unmatched: 8. The CDR3 is 15 residues long. CDR1 is SQVTM and CDR2 is ANQGSEA in the germline V gene. Here the CDR3 reads CSVSTSGAPQETQYF. In nucleotides, the CDR3 is TGCAGCGTCTCGACTAGCGGGGCCCCTCAAGAGACCCAGTACTTC.

The J gene is TRBJ2-5, the V gene TRBV28; 11 bases map to TRBD2. The CDR3 consists of 15 residues. The trim removed 6 bases at V and 4 bases at J, leaving 7 bases unmatched. Germline CDR1 and CDR2: MDHEN and SYDVKM. CDR3 DNA: TGTGCCAGCAGGCCCACTAGCGGGAGAGGAGAGACCCAGTACTTC. Its translation: CASRPTSGRGETQYF.

The chain combines TRBV2 with TRBJ1-4; D is perhaps TRBD1 (6 bases). The CDR3 is made up of 15 amino acids. Germline CDR1 reads SNHLY; CDR2 reads FYNNEI. The ends were cut back, 4 bases at V and 3 bases at J, with 12 bases in the middle. The CDR3 coding sequence is TGTGCCAGCAGTGGAGGGGGGGAAGCTAATGAAAAACTGTTTTTT. This sequence encodes CASSGGGEANEKLFF.

This chain joins TRBV5-4 and TRBJ2-1; TRBD2 agrees at 7 bases. The CDR3 sequence is 17 residues long. V dropped 2 bases and J dropped 9; count of bases not matched to a gene: 17. Germline lookup yields CDR1 SGHNT and CDR2 YYREEE (reference sequence). CDR3 DNA: TGTGCCAGCAGCTTCTCTATAAGTCTGGCGGGAGAAGTTGAGCAGTTCTTC. It yields the protein CASSFSISLAGEVEQFF.

This clone was found a few times. The chain is built from TRBV4-1 and TRBJ2-2, with 14 bases aligning to TRBD2. The CDR3 spans 16 residues. CDR1 and CDR2 (germline): MGHRA, YSYEKL. Trimming cost V 7 bases and J 7 bases; bases outside gene matches: 8. CDR3 residues: CASNTGLAGVGGELFF. For the CDR3, the DNA is TGCGCCAGCAATACGGGACTAGCGGGAGTAGGCGGGGAGCTGTTTTTT.

V is TRBV5-5 and J is TRBJ2-1; possibly TRBD2 for D (6 bases). V gave up 4 bases and J gave up 0 bases, with 11 bases separating them. The CDR3 has 15 residues. Looked up from germline, CDR1 is SGHKS and CDR2 is YYEKEE (reference sequence). This chain's CDR3 is CASSRLANSYNEQFF. For the CDR3, the DNA is TGTGCCAGCAGCCGGCTAGCGAACTCCTACAATGAGCAGTTCTTC.

The chain combines TRBV9 with TRBJ2-5, with D hard to call. Deletions cut 3 bases from V and 2 bases from J, with 11 bases between. This CDR3 comprises 14 residues. Germline-derived CDR1 and CDR2 are SGDLS and YYNGEE. CDR3 DNA: TGTGCCAGCAGCGCGCAGAGTACTCAAGAGACCCAGTACTTC. Translation: CASSAQSTQETQYF.

V gene TRBV13 combines with J gene TRBJ2-7; D remains unclear. Germline CDR1 PRHDT, CDR2 FYEKMQ (reference sequence). This CDR3 has 14 residues. The V end lost 3 bases, the J end lost 0 bases, and 9 bases lay between the germline ends. CDR3 sequence (DNA): TGTGCCAGCAGCTTGCGTGGTACCTCCTACGAGCAGTACTTC. Translated, it gives CASSLRGTSYEQYF.

The chain joins TRBV6-5 to TRBJ2-7; TRBD2 matches at 8 bases. The ends lost 6 bases at V and 5 bases at J; junction bases unmatched: 3. The CDR3 runs to 12 residues. Germline assignment: CDR1 MNHEY and CDR2 SVGAGI. The CDR3: CASRTSGHEQYF. CDR3 nucleotides: TGTGCCAGCAGAACTAGCGGCCACGAGCAGTACTTC.

The chain carries TRBV18 and TRBJ2-3; maybe TRBD2 (6 bases). V was pared by 3 bases and J by 1 base, with 8 bases between. This CDR3 contains 14 residues. Germline values: CDR1 KGHSH, CDR2 LQKENI. The CDR3 protein is CASSPSSGTDTQYF. CDR3 sequence (DNA): TGTGCCAGCTCACCTTCTAGCGGCACAGATACGCAGTATTTT.

The chain combines TRBV7-8 with TRBJ1-1, with D possibly TRBD1 on 5 matching bases. The CDR3 has 13 residues. Trimming removed 4 bases at V and 10 bases at J, with 16 bases between. CDR1 is SGHVS and CDR2 is FQNEAQ in the germline V gene. In nucleotides, the CDR3 is TGTGCCAGCAGCTCCCGGCAGGGATTGGGAGCTTTCTTT. Translated: CASSSRQGLGAFF.

The J gene is TRBJ1-1, the V gene TRBV21-1; the table's D call, TRBD1, was not checked against the DNA. TRBV21-1 is a pseudogene locus. The CDR3 is 15 amino acids. The CDR3 DNA is TGTGCCAGCAGCACGCTACAGGGGGGGAACACTGAAGCTTTCTTT. It specifies CASSTLQGGNTEAFF.

Turning to this clone: The same CDR3 can be traced to other DNA sequences in this sample. The chain employs TRBV7-2 and TRBJ1-1; D is unclear. Per the germline V gene, CDR1 is SGHTA and CDR2 is FQGNSA. The CDR3 sequence is 15 residues long. V lost 3 bases and J lost 0, with 11 bases in between. DNA of the CDR3: TGTGCCAGCAGCTTGGAAGGAGATATGAACACTGAAGCTTTCTTT. The encoded protein is CASSLEGDMNTEAFF.

The rearrangement joins TRBV30 to TRBJ1-5; D unclear. V was shortened by 4 bases and J by 4 bases, with 11 bases between the two germline ends. Germline V gene sequence: CDR1 GTSNPN, CDR2 SVGIG (reference sequence). There are 13 residues in the CDR3. In nucleotides, the CDR3 is TGTGCCTGGAACGGAGGCGCTAATCAGCCCCAGCATTTT. It yields the protein CAWNGGANQPQHF.

The chain uses TRBV23-1 and TRBJ2-1, with 11 nucleotides matching TRBD2. TRBV23-1 qualifies as an ORF whose function is uncertain. The junction had 6 bases not matched to a gene; V was cut back by 6 bases and J by 5 bases. The length of the CDR3 is 15 residues. The CDR3 coding sequence is TGCGCCAGCAGCCGCGGACTAGCGGGTCACAATGAGCAGTTCTTC. This translates into CASSRGLAGHNEQFF.

The chain is built from TRBV19 and TRBJ2-5; D may match TRBD1 or TRBD2 (5 bases each). CDR3 length: 14 residues. Germline CDR1 is LNHDA and CDR2 is SQIVND (reference sequence). Between the trimmed V and J ends, which lost 1 base and 2 bases, there was a span of 8 bases. The CDR3 DNA follows: TGTGCCAGTAGTATAGGAGGGGAGCAAGAGACCCAGTACTTC. It yields the protein CASSIGGEQETQYF.

The CDR3 DNA reads TGTGCCAGCAGGACGACAACTAATGAAAAACTGTTTTTT. Its translation: CASRTTTNEKLFF. V is TRBV27 and J is TRBJ1-4; no clear D gene. Looked up from germline, CDR1 is MNHEY and CDR2 is SMNVEV (reference sequence). Trimming took off 6 bases at V and 0 bases at J, with 5 bases between the two ends. The CDR3 covers 13 residues.

This chain joins TRBV28 and TRBJ2-5; TRBD1 might be the D (6 bases). This CDR3 comprises 13 residues. CDR1 is MDHEN, CDR2 SYDVKM, per germline. V shed 6 bases and J shed 1 base, with 9 bases lying between them. The CDR3 DNA follows: TGTGCCAGCAGCACAGGGCTCCAAGAGACCCAGTACTTC. Encoded protein: CASSTGLQETQYF. The variable domain in full, with the rest retrieved from reference TRBV28 and TRBJ2-5, is DVKVTQSSRYLVKRTGEKVFLECVQDMDHENMFWYRQDPGLGLRLIYFSYDVKMKEKGDIPEGYSVSREKKERFSLILESASTNQTSMYLCASSTGLQETQYFGPGTRLLVL.

This clone has just one count. The chain is built from TRBV27 and TRBJ2-5, with 10 bases fitting TRBD2. The CDR3 contains 13 residues. Unmatched junction bases numbered 7, after V lost 10 bases and J lost 5 bases. Germline CDR1 reads MNHEY; CDR2 reads SMNVEV (reference sequence). DNA for the CDR3: TGTGCCACCAAACTAGCGGGGAGGGAGACCCAGTACTTC. The encoded protein is CATKLAGRETQYF.

The V and J genes are TRBV20-1 and TRBJ2-3; no clear D gene. CDR3 size: 11 residues. Trimming left V 5 bases short and J 6 bases short, with 9 bases between. The V gene's germline CDR1 is DFQATT and CDR2 SNEGSKA (reference sequence). CDR3 nucleotide sequence: TGCAGTGCTCTCTTGGGTGATACGCAGTATTTT. Amino acid sequence: CSALLGDTQYF.

The chain has TRBV28 and TRBJ2-5; perhaps TRBD2 as D (6 bases). Germline lookup yields CDR1 MDHEN and CDR2 SYDVKM. The germline V and J ends were trimmed by 2 bases and 2 bases, with 12 bases remaining between them. The CDR3 extends over 15 amino acids. The CDR3 is CASSLGPSVQETQYF. The CDR3 nucleotides are TGTGCCAGCAGTTTAGGCCCTAGCGTTCAAGAGACCCAGTACTTC.

V and J are TRBV9 and TRBJ2-3; 7 positions agree with TRBD2. Germline V lookup: CDR1 SGDLS, CDR2 YYNGEE. With V trimmed by 4 bases and J by 2 bases, 7 bases remained unmatched. The CDR3 is 15 residues long. The CDR3 protein is CASSPELAVTDTQYF. CDR3 DNA: TGTGCCAGCAGCCCAGAGCTAGCGGTCACAGATACGCAGTATTTT.

Of note for this clone: The germline gene is not matched at one end of the junction; a read error may be the cause. The CDR3 loop is CASSDRGKQPQHF. CDR3 nucleotide sequence: TGTGCCAGCAGTGACCGGGGCAAACAGCCCCAGCATTTT. The gene calls are TRBV2 and TRBJ1-5, with D possibly TRBD1 on 5 matching bases. In germline, CDR1 is SNHLY, CDR2 FYNNEI. The CDR3 loop spans 13 amino acids.

The chain has TRBV27 and TRBJ2-2; possibly TRBD1 or TRBD2 for D (6 bases each). Trimming cost V 4 bases and J 6 bases, with 18 bases left between them. The CDR3 covers 16 residues. Germline CDR1 and CDR2: MNHEY and SMNVEV (reference sequence). The CDR3 DNA reads TGTGCCAGCAGTTGGGGTGGAGGGGGGACGGCCGGGGAGCTGTTTTTT. Its protein is CASSWGGGGTAGELFF.

The V call is TRBV20-1, the J call TRBJ1-5; TRBD1 is a possible D gene (5 bases). Germline V CDR1 and CDR2: DFQATT, SNEGSKA (reference sequence). The CDR3 consists of 10 residues. V shed 4 bases and J shed 7 bases, with 5 bases lying between them. This CDR3 is CSAKGQPQHF. CDR3 coding DNA: TGCAGTGCTAAGGGGCAGCCCCAGCATTTT.

The gene calls are TRBV9 and TRBJ1-2; D is ambiguous. The V gene lost 1 base and the J gene lost 6 bases, with 19 bases spanning the gap. Germline V gene data show CDR1 as SGDLS and CDR2 as YYNGEE. This CDR3 has 16 residues. The CDR3 sequence is CASSVLEEAGGNGYTF. The CDR3 nucleotides read TGTGCCAGCAGCGTACTCGAAGAGGCAGGCGGAAATGGCTACACCTTC.